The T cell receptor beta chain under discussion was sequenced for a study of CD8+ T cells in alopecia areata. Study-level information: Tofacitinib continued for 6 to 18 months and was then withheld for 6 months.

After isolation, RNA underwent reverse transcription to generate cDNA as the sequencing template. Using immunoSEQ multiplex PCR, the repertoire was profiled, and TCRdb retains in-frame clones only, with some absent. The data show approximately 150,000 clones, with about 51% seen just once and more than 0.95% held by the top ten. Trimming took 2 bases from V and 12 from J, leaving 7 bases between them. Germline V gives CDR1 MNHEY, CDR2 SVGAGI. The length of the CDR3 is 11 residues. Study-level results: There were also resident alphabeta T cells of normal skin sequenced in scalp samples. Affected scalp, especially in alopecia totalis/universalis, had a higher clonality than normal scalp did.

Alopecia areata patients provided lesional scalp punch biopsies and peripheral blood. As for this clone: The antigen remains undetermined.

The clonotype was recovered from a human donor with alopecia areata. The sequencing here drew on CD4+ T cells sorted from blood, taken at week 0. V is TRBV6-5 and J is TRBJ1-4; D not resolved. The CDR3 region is CASSYGRELFF. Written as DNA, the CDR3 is TGTGCCAGCAGTTACGGGAGGGAACTGTTTTTT.